Reported below is one T cell receptor (beta chain). Antigen unknown. The authors gated naive CD8+ T cells as CD45RO-CCR7+CD27+CD95-. 5' RACE with UMI labels generated the TRB cDNA libraries. After re-calling the 5' RACE reads, TCRdb lists one entry per CDR3 protein, DNA absent. This repertoire includes about 94,000 distinct CDR3 sequences. This record belongs to a study of CXCR3-negative and CXCR3-positive naive CD8 T cells. Across the study: Each library held about 1.5 +/- 0.3 million TRB reads, around 140 million in total.

The study's findings and limits: TRB CDR3s of CXCR3-positive naive cells were more hydrophobic than those of CXCR3-negative naive cells. Whereas memory cells differed, naive CXCR3-negative and CXCR3-positive cells shared similar TRBV-TRBJ usage.

Germline CDR1 reads DFQATT; CDR2 reads SNEGSKA (reference sequence). This CDR3 is built from 13 residues. Source material: naive CXCR3+ CD8+ T cells from blood. As to subset: CD45RO-CCR7+CD27+CD95- naive CD8+ T cells expressing CXCR3 (TNR3+). The rearrangement links TRBV20-1 to TRBJ1-1. This TCR was recovered from a human donor in good health. Some clones in this sample may be carry-over from other donors' samples. The CDR3 is CSARLGANTEAFF.